This TCR beta chain was found in a study of T cells in Graves' hyperthyroidism and ophthalmopathy. For the study at large: Peripheral blood was collected at initial diagnosis, before any treatment.

The study based diagnoses on clinical symptoms, serum thyroxine and TRAb, thyroid ultrasound and orbital computed tomography. This clonotype showed up just a few times. What it binds is unknown. General study results and limits: From stable hyperthyroidism, ophthalmopathy was set apart by a 13 V-J model. Most thyroid clonotypes expanded above 0.001 appeared in blood too.

TCR beta CDR3 sequences were amplified from RNA transcripts. A first-round RT-PCR of the TCR CDR3 used the HTBI primer set. TCRdb re-analysed the multiplex PCR reads in MiXCR, keeping a single row per CDR3 protein. This repertoire shows some 420,000 distinct CDR3 sequences, around 13% found once; its top ten account for about 5%. This CDR3 spans 16 amino acids. Trimming cost V 4 bases and J 5 bases, with 20 bases left between them. The germline gives CDR1 LNHDA, CDR2 SQIVND (reference sequence). The source is a woman in her late teens or twenties with Graves' hyperthyroidism. This chain connects TRBV19 to TRBJ1-1; tentative D call: TRBD1 (6 bases). Input material: blood. As DNA, the CDR3 is TGTGCCAGTAGTAAATTACAGGGAAGGGGGATGACTGAAGCTTTCTTT. It specifies CASSKLQGRGMTEAFF.